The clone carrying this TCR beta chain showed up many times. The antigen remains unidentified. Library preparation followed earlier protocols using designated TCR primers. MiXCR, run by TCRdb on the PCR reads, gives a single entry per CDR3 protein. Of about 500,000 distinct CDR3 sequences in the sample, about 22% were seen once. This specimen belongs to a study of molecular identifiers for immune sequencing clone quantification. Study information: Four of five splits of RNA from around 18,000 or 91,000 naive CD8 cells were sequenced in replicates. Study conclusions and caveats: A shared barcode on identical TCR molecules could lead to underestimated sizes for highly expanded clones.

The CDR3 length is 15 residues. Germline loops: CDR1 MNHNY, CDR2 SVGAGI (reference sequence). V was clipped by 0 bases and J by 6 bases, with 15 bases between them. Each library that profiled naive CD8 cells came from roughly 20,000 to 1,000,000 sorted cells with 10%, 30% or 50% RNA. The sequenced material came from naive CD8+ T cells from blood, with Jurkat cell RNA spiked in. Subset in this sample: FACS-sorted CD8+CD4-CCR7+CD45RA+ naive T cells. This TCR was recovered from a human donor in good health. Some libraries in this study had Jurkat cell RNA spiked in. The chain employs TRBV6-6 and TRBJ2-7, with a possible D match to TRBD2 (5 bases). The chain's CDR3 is CASSYSPGYGAEQYF. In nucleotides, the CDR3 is TGTGCCAGCAGTTACTCGCCGGGGTATGGAGCCGAGCAGTACTTC.